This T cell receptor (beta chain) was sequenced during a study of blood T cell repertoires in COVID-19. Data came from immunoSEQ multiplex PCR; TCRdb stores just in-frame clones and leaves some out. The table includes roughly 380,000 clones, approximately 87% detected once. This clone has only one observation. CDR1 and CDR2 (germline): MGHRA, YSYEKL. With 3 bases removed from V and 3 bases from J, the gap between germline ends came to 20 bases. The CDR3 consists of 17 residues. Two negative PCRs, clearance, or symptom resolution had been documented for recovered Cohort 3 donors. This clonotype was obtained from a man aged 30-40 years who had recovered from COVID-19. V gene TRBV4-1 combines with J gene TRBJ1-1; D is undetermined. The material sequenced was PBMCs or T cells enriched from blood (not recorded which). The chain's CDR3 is CASSHGRRVLEDTEAFF. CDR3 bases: TGCGCCAGCAGCCACGGAAGGAGGGTGTTAGAGGACACTGAAGCTTTCTTT.